These T cell receptor beta chains were read from a single sample in a study of human T cells and chemical hapten exposure. TCRdb reprocessed the RACE reads with MiXCR, giving one entry per CDR3 protein. The table shows fewer than 150,000 distinct CDR3 sequences, with roughly 13% occurring only once. The specimen comprised whole blood, sampled in connection with sensitization to the hapten diphenylcyclopropenone (DPC). The receptors were gathered from a man younger than 30 with alopecia areata. Some clones in this sample may be carry-over from other donors' samples. CDR3s include the opening cysteine and the closing phenylalanine or tryptophan. D genes are given only for firm matches. Clone size appears in some rows only: once, few, many, or a class for an expanded clone.

cdr3_aa	cdr3_nt	d_call	v_call	clone_size	j_call
CASSYYPGGGSSPLHF	TGTGCCAGCAGTTACTACCCTGGGGGGGGCAGTTCACCCCTCCACTTT	.	TRBV6-5	few	TRBJ1-6
CASRAPPQGGSTGELFF	TGTGCCAGCAGGGCTCCCCCCCAGGGGGGAAGCACCGGGGAGCTGTTTTTT	.	TRBV6-2/TRBV6-3	.	TRBJ2-2
CASSQGPAGVAEAFF	TGCGCCAGCAGCCAAGGCCCCGCAGGGGTGGCTGAAGCTTTCTTT	.	TRBV4-1	once	TRBJ1-1
CASSFRGQAGELFF	TGTGCCAGCAGCTTCCGGGGGCAGGCCGGGGAGCTGTTTTTT	.	TRBV5-4	many	TRBJ2-2
CASSLGSDRVADTQYF	TGTGCCAGCAGCTTGGGATCGGACAGGGTGGCAGATACGCAGTATTTT	TRBD1	TRBV5-6	many	TRBJ2-3
CSVEGGQGADNEQFF	TGCAGCGTTGAAGGTGGACAGGGGGCCGACAATGAGCAGTTCTTC	TRBD1	TRBV29-1	many	TRBJ2-1
CSAATGQMGSPLHF	TGCAGCGCCGCGACGGGGCAGATGGGTTCACCCCTCCACTTT	.	TRBV29-1	.	TRBJ1-6
CASSPCWTGDYSGNTIYF	TGCGCCAGCAGCCCCTGTTGGACAGGGGACTACTCTGGAAACACCATATATTTT	TRBD1	TRBV4-3	.	TRBJ1-3
CASSAGMRVSYEQYF	TGTGCCAGCAGCGCGGGAATGAGGGTCTCCTACGAGCAGTACTTC	.	TRBV9	few	TRBJ2-7
CASSYLAETYEQYF	TGTGCCAGCAGTTACTTGGCAGAGACGTACGAGCAGTACTTC	.	TRBV6-2/TRBV6-3	.	TRBJ2-7
CASSQSRTGGTSYEQYF	TGTGCCAGCAGCCAATCGAGGACAGGGGGCACCTCCTACGAGCAGTACTTC	TRBD1	TRBV3-1	many	TRBJ2-7
CASSRGQGDYEQYF	TGTGCCAGCAGCCGTGGGCAGGGGGACTACGAGCAGTACTTC	TRBD1	TRBV3-1	many	TRBJ2-7
CASSFFADTQYF	TGTGCCAGCAGCTTCTTTGCAGATACGCAGTATTTT	.	TRBV11-2	.	TRBJ2-3
CASVRERFFNYGYTF	TGTGCCAGCGTCAGGGAGCGATTCTTTAACTATGGCTACACCTTC	.	TRBV6-6	.	TRBJ1-2
CVSSQVGGEQYF	TGTGTCAGCAGCCAAGTTGGGGGCGAGCAGTACTTC	.	TRBV14	.	TRBJ2-7
CASSLEWGEGPNTQYF	TGCGCCAGCAGCTTGGAATGGGGCGAAGGGCCGAATACGCAGTATTTT	.	TRBV5-1	.	TRBJ2-3
CASSMNLGPDNQPQHF	TGTGCCAGTAGTATGAACTTGGGACCCGACAATCAGCCCCAGCATTTT	.	TRBV19	few	TRBJ1-5
CASSRGAGALTGELFF	TGCGCCAGCAGCCGGGGGGCAGGGGCCTTGACCGGGGAGCTGTTTTTT	.	TRBV4-1	few	TRBJ2-2
CASSPDREFGELFF	TGTGCCAGCAGCCCGGACAGGGAATTCGGGGAGCTGTTTTTT	TRBD1	TRBV7-8	.	TRBJ2-2
CATSDFGTGSDEQFF	TGTGCCACCAGTGATTTCGGGACAGGGAGCGATGAGCAGTTCTTC	TRBD1	TRBV24-1	few	TRBJ2-1
CSASTRDLNTDTQYF	TGCAGTGCTAGTACCCGGGACCTCAACACGGATACGCAGTATTTT	.	TRBV20-1	.	TRBJ2-3
CSGTLNTEAFF	TGCAGCGGGACATTGAACACTGAAGCTTTCTTT	.	TRBV29-1	.	TRBJ1-1
CASSPDRIAEQYF	TGTGCCAGCAGCCCTGACAGGATAGCCGAGCAGTACTTC	.	TRBV11-2	few	TRBJ2-7
CASSQDPDGGNYGYTF	TGCGCCAGCAGCCAAGATCCCGATGGCGGTAACTATGGCTACACCTTC	.	TRBV4-3	.	TRBJ1-2
CASARGGGDTQYF	TGTGCCAGCGCTCGGGGGGGTGGAGATACGCAGTATTTT	TRBD2	TRBV7-3	many	TRBJ2-3
CASSPSKGGGVAADTQYF	TGTGCCAGCTCACCGAGCAAAGGCGGGGGCGTAGCGGCAGATACGCAGTATTTT	.	TRBV18	.	TRBJ2-3
CASRVGGGWVTYEQYF	TGTGCCAGCAGGGTGGGCGGAGGATGGGTTACCTACGAGCAGTACTTC	.	TRBV2	few	TRBJ2-7
CASSPTGTGANVLTF	TGTGCCAGCAGCCCGACCGGGACAGGGGCCAACGTCCTGACTTTC	.	TRBV3-1	few	TRBJ2-6
CASSLIRDTGELFF	TGTGCCAGCAGCTTAATTCGTGACACCGGGGAGCTGTTTTTT	.	TRBV7-3	.	TRBJ2-2
CASSYSMSFPDTQYF	TGTGCCAGCAGTTACTCGATGTCCTTTCCAGATACGCAGTATTTT	.	TRBV6-5	few	TRBJ2-3
CASSLQGGFTEAFF	TGTGCCAGCAGTTTACAGGGAGGATTCACTGAAGCTTTCTTT	.	TRBV12-3/TRBV12-4	few	TRBJ1-1
CASSPDGGANTGELFF	TGTGCCAGCAGCCCAGACGGGGGTGCGAACACCGGGGAGCTGTTTTTT	.	TRBV7-2	few	TRBJ2-2
CSARDGNTEAFF	TGCAGTGCTAGGGACGGAAACACTGAAGCTTTCTTT	.	TRBV20-1	many	TRBJ1-1
CASSSRPRDSPLHF	TGTGCCAGCAGTTCACGCCCCCGGGATTCACCCCTCCACTTT	.	TRBV6-6	.	TRBJ1-6
CASSPRDRTREQYF	TGTGCCAGCAGCCCCCGGGACAGGACACGGGAGCAGTACTTC	TRBD1	TRBV14	.	TRBJ2-7
CASSLGLAGSETQYF	TGTGCCAGCAGTTTAGGGTTGGCTGGGTCAGAGACCCAGTACTTC	.	TRBV12-3/TRBV12-4	.	TRBJ2-5
CASSRRTGGNTEAFF	TGCGCCAGCAGCCGAAGGACAGGGGGGAACACTGAAGCTTTCTTT	TRBD1	TRBV4-1	few	TRBJ1-1